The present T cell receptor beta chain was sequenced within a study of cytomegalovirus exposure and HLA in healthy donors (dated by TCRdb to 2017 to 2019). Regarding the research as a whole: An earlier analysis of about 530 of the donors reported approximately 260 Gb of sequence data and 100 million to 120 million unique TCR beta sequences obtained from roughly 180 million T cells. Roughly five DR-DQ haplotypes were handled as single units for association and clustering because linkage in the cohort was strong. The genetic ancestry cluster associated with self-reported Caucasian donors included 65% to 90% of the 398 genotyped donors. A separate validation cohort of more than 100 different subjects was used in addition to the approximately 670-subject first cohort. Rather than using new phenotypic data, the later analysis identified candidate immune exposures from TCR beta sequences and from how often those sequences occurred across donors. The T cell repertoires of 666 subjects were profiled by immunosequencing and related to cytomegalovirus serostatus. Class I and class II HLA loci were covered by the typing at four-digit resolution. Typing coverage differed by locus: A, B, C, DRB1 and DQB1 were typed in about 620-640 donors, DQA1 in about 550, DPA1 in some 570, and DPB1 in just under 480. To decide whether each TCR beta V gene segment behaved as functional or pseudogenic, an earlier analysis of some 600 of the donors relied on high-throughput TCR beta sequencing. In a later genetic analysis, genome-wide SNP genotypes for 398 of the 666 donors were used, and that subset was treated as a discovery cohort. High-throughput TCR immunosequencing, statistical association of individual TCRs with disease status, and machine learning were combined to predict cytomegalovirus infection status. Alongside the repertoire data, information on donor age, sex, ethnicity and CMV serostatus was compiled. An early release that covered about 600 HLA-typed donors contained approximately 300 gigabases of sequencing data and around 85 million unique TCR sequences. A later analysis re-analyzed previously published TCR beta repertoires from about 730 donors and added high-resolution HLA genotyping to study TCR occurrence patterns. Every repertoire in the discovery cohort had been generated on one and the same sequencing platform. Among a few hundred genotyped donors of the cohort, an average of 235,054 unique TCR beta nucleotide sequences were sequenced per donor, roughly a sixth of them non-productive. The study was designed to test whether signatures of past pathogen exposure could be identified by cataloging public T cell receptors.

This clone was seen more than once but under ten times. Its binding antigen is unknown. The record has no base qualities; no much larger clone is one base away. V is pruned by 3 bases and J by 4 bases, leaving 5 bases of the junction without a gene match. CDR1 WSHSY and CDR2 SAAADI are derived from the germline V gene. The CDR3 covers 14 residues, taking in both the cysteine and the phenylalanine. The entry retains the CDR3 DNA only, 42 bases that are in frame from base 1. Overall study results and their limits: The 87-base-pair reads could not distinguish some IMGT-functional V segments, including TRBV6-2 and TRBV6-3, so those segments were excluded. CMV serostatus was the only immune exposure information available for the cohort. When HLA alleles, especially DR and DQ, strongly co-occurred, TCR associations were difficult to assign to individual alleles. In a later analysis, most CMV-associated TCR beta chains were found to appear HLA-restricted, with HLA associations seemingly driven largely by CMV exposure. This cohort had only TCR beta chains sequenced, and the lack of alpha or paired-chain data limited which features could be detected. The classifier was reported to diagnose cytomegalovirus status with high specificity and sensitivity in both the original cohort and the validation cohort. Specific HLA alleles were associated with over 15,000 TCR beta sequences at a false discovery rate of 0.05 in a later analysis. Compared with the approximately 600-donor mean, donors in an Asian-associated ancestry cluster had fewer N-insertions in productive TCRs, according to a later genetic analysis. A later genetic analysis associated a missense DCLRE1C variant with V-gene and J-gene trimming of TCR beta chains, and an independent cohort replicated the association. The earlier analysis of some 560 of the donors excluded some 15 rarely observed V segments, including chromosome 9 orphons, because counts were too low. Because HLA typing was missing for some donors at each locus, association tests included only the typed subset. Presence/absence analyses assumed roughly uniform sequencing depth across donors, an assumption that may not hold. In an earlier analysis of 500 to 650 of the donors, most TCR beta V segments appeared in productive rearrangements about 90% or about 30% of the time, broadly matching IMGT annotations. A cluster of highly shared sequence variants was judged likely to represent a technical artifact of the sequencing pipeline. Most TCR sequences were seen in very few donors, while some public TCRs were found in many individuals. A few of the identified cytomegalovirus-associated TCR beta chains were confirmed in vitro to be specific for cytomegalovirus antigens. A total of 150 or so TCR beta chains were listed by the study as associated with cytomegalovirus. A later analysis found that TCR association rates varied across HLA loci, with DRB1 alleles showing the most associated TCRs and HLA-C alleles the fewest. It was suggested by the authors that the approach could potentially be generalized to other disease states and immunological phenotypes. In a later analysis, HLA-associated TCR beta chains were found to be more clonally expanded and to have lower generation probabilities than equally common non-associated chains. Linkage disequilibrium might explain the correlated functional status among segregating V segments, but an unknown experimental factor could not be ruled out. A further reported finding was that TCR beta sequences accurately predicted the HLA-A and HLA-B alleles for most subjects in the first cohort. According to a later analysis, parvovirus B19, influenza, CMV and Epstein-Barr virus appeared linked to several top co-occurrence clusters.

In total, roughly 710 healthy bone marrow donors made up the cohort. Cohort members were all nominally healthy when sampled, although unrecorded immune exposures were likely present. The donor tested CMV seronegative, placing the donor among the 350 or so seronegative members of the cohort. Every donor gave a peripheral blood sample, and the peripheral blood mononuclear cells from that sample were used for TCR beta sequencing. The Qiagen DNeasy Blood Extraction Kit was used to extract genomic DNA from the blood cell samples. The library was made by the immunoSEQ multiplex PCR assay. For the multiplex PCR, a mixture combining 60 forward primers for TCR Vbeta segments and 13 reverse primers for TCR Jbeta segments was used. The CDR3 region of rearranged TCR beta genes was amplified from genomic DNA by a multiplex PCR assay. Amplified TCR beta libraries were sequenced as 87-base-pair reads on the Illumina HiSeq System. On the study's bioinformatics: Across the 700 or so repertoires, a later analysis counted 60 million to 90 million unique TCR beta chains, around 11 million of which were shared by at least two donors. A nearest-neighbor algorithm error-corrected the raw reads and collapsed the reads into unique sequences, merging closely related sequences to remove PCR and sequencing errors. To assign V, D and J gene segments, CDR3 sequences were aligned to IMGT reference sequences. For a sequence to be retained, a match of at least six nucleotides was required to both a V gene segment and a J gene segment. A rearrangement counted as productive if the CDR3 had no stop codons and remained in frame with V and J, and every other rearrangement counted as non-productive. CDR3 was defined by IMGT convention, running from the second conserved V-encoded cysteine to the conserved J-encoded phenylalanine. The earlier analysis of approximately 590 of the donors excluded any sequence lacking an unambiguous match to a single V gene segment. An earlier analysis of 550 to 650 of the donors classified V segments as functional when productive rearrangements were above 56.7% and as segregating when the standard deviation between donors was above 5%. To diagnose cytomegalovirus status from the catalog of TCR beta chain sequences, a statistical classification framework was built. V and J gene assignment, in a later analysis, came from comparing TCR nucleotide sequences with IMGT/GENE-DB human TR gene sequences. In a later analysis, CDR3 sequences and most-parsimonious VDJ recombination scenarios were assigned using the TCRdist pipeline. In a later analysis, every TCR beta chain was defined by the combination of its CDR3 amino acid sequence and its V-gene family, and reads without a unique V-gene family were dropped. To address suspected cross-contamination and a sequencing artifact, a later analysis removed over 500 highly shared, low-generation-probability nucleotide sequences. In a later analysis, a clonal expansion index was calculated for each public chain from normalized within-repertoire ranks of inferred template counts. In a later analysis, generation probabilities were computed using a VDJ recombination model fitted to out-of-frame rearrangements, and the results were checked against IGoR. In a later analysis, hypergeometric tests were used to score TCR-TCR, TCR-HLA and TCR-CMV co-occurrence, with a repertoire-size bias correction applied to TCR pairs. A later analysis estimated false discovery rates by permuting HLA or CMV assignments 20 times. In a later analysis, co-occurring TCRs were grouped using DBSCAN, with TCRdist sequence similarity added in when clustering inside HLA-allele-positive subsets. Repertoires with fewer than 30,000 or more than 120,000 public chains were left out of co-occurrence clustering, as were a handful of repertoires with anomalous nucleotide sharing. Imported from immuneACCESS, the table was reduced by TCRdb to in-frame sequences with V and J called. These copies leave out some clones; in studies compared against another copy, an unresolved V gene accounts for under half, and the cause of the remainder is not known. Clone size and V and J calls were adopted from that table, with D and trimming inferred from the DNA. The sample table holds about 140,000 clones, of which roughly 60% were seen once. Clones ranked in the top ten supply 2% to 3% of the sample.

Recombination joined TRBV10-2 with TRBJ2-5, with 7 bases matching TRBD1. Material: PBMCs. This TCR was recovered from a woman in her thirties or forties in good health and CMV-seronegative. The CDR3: CASSDRGRGETQYF. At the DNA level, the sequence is TGCGCCAGCAGTGATAGGGGGCGAGGAGAGACCCAGTACTTC.